This T cell receptor beta chain is from a study of sequential checkpoint blockade in melanoma. Clones were read by immunoSEQ multiplex PCR, and TCRdb kept only the in-frame ones, dropping some. The data contain approximately 34,000 clones, roughly four fifths of them singletons. Documented treatment: randomized to nivolumab then ipilimumab (arm A) or the reverse (arm B). Live CD3+CD8+ CD19− CD56− cells were sorted from PBMCs. The receptor was isolated from a human donor with melanoma. This specimen was CD8+ T cells sorted from blood (inferred from file names), taken from a patient given nivolumab and ipilimumab in sequence.

CDR3 sequence: CASSRSGGFTDTQYF. The DNA for the CDR3 is TGTGCCAGCAGTAGGAGCGGGGGGTTCACAGATACGCAGTATTTT. This chain uses TRBV7-9 with TRBJ2-3; 9 positions agree with TRBD2. The CDR3 runs to 15 residues. Germline CDR1 reads SEHNR; CDR2 reads FQNEAQ (reference sequence). V gave up 6 bases and J gave up 2 bases; unmatched junction bases: 6.